This TCR beta chain was recorded in a study of Graves' ophthalmopathy and Graves' hyperthyroidism. In the study overall: Peripheral blood was gathered at first diagnosis, ahead of any treatment whatsoever. Points from the study as a whole: Ophthalmopathy cases were distinguished from stable hyperthyroidism by a 13-signature model, reaching approximately 88% sensitivity and around 83% specificity. Its predictions of ophthalmopathy progression gave the model 55% to 71% sensitivity and about 72% specificity.

The study amplified TCR beta CDR3 regions using RNA transcripts. Second-round multiplex PCR came after first-round RT-PCR with HTBI primers. One entry per CDR3 protein results from TCRdb running MiXCR on the multiplex PCR reads. The table has almost 750,000 distinct CDR3 sequences, about 44% seen once. This clonotype showed up just a few times. The antigen remains unidentified. There are 16 residues in the CDR3. V lost 0 bases, J lost 2 bases, and 14 bases lay in between. The germline gives CDR1 SGDLS, CDR2 YYNGEE. Material for sequencing was peripheral blood. The rearrangement joins TRBV9 to TRBJ1-2; tentatively, D is TRBD1 (6 bases). The TCR originated in an adult man with Graves' ophthalmopathy. The DNA for the CDR3 is TGTGCCAGCAGCGTAGTGGGGGCGAACCCCAACTATGGCTACACCTTC. Protein sequence: CASSVVGANPNYGYTF.